Listed below are T cell receptor beta chains from one sample, sequenced in a study of blood T cell repertoires in COVID-19. The data were produced by immunoSEQ multiplex PCR, yet TCRdb's version contains in-frame clones alone and is incomplete. The sample includes 150,000 to 200,000 clones, 85% of them seen just once. The sequenced sample consisted of peripheral blood. These receptor sequences come from a man aged 60-69 years with COVID-19, enrolled during active disease. Both conserved end residues are part of each CDR3. D genes are given only for firm matches. Where a row states a size, it is once, few, many or the class of an expanded clone; other rows omit it.

-	14	TRBV5-1	-	TRBJ2-7	CASSLEAVSYEQYF	TGCGCCAGCAGCTTGGAAGCGGTTTCCTACGAGCAGTACTTC
-	14	TRBV28	-	TRBJ2-4	CATARGGDKNIQYF	TGTGCCACCGCGAGGGGGGGAGACAAAAACATTCAGTACTTC
-	17	TRBV2	-	TRBJ2-2	CASSEVLARSWTGELFF	TGTGCCAGCAGTGAAGTACTAGCTCGGAGTTGGACCGGGGAGCTGTTTTTT
TRBD1	13	TRBV29-1	-	TRBJ1-2	CSALGTGNYGYTF	TGCAGCGCCTTAGGGACAGGGAACTATGGCTACACCTTC
-	13	TRBV2	-	TRBJ1-4	CASSRDINEKLFF	TGTGCCAGCAGCCGGGACATTAATGAAAAACTGTTTTTT
-	12	TRBV12-3/TRBV12-4	few	TRBJ1-5	CASSRDIQPQHF	TGTGCCAGCAGCCGTGACATTCAGCCCCAGCATTTT
-	15	TRBV6-1	-	TRBJ2-7	CASSETPSKAYEQYF	TGTGCCAGCAGTGAAACGCCTAGCAAGGCCTACGAGCAGTACTTC
TRBD1	14	TRBV6-6	-	TRBJ1-1	CASSLSTGRTEAFF	TGTGCCAGCAGCCTTTCGACAGGGAGAACTGAAGCTTTCTTT
TRBD2	16	TRBV7-3	-	TRBJ2-2	CASSPSLAGGTGELFF	TGTGCCAGCAGCCCAAGCCTAGCGGGAGGCACCGGGGAGCTGTTTTTT
TRBD1	16	TRBV16	-	TRBJ2-5	CASSQSGQGYQETQYF	TGTGCCAGCAGCCAATCTGGACAGGGGTACCAAGAGACCCAGTACTTC
TRBD1	15	TRBV18	-	TRBJ2-7	CASSPGTGAAYEQYF	TGTGCCAGCTCACCCGGGACAGGGGCCGCCTACGAGCAGTACTTC
-	15	TRBV6-2/TRBV6-3	-	TRBJ1-5	CASSWGDGRGQPQHF	TGTGCCAGCAGTTGGGGCGACGGCCGTGGGCAGCCCCAGCATTTT
-	14	TRBV27	-	TRBJ2-1	CASSLLGGLNEQFF	TGTGCCAGCAGTTTATTGGGCGGGTTGAATGAGCAGTTCTTC
TRBD1	14	TRBV5-4	-	TRBJ2-3	CASSSLQGADTQYF	TGTGCCAGCAGCTCCCTCCAGGGGGCAGATACGCAGTATTTT
TRBD1	15	TRBV29-1	few	TRBJ2-7	CSVEGTGGGTYEQYF	TGCAGCGTTGAAGGAACAGGGGGCGGGACCTACGAGCAGTACTTC
-	12	TRBV5-1	-	TRBJ1-1	CASRTENTEAFF	TGCGCCAGTAGGACAGAGAACACTGAAGCTTTCTTT
TRBD2	15	TRBV10-3	-	TRBJ2-1	CAISGGTTWGNEQFF	TGTGCCATCAGTGGGGGGACTACCTGGGGCAATGAGCAGTTCTTC
TRBD2	15	TRBV30	-	TRBJ2-2	CAWSVSRTRTGELFF	TGTGCCTGGAGTGTCTCACGGACTAGAACCGGGGAGCTGTTTTTT
TRBD1	13	TRBV6-5	-	TRBJ2-1	CASTRTGLNEQFF	TGTGCCAGCACCCGGACAGGGCTGAATGAGCAGTTCTTC
-	16	TRBV2	-	TRBJ1-4	CAGLGRPVSTNEKLFF	TGCGCCGGTTTGGGGCGGCCTGTTTCAACTAATGAAAAACTGTTTTTT
-	13	TRBV3-1/TRBV3-2	-	TRBJ2-7	CASSHAISYEQYF	TGTGCCAGCAGCCACGCTATCTCCTACGAGCAGTACTTC
TRBD2	13	TRBV19	-	TRBJ2-7	CASSGRGGKEQYF	TGTGCCAGTTCGGGACGGGGGGGGAAAGAGCAGTACTTC
TRBD1	13	TRBV7-3	-	TRBJ2-1	CASSLGQAYEQFF	TGTGCCAGCAGCCTAGGACAGGCCTATGAGCAGTTCTTC
TRBD1	19	TRBV18	few	TRBJ1-1	CASSPPRPGGLMVNTEAFF	TGTGCCAGCTCACCCCCGAGGCCAGGGGGTTTGATGGTGAACACTGAAGCTTTCTTT
TRBD1	15	TRBV5-1	-	TRBJ1-2	CASSLGTGPVYGYTF	TGCGCCAGCAGCTTGGGGACAGGGCCCGTATATGGCTACACCTTC
-	14	TRBV30	-	TRBJ1-3	CAWSLGGSGNTIYF	TGTGCCTGGAGTTTGGGGGGCTCTGGAAACACCATATATTTT
-	11	TRBV30	-	TRBJ1-1	CAWTRRRQAFF	TGTGCCTGGACCCGGCGGAGACAAGCTTTCTTT
TRBD2	15	TRBV3-1/TRBV3-2	-	TRBJ2-7	CASSQESGSSYEQYF	TGTGCCAGCAGCCAAGAAAGCGGGAGCTCCTACGAGCAGTACTTC
-	13	TRBV12-3/TRBV12-4	once	TRBJ1-1	CASSFGGPVEAFF	TGTGCCAGCAGTTTCGGCGGCCCCGTGGAGGCTTTCTTT
TRBD1	17	TRBV13	-	TRBJ2-2	CASSLGRPGGRTGELFF	TGTGCCAGCAGCTTAGGTCGGCCAGGGGGACGGACCGGGGAGCTGTTTTTT
-	14	TRBV7-9	-	TRBJ1-2	CASSLASSVYGYTF	TGTGCCAGCAGCTTAGCGTCGTCAGTCTATGGCTACACCTTC
-	15	TRBV18	-	TRBJ1-1	CASSLSGGRNTEAFF	TGTGCCAGCTCACTCTCGGGAGGGAGGAACACTGAAGCTTTCTTT
-	16	TRBV23-1	once	TRBJ1-5	CASSQSWGLRNQPQHF	TGCGCCAGCAGTCAATCCTGGGGGCTTAGGAATCAGCCCCAGCATTTT
-	15	TRBV10-3	-	TRBJ2-3	CAISDQWAAVNTQYF	TGTGCCATCAGTGACCAGTGGGCAGCGGTGAATACGCAGTATTTT
-	12	TRBV28	-	TRBJ1-2	CASSLNQYGYTF	TGTGCCAGCAGTTTAAATCAGTATGGCTACACCTTC
-	13	TRBV29-1	-	TRBJ1-1	CSVEWGHGTEAFF	TGCAGCGTTGAATGGGGGCATGGCACTGAAGCTTTCTTT
TRBD2	15	TRBV7-9	-	TRBJ2-1	CASSSSLGRANEQFF	TGTGCCAGCAGTTCCTCACTCGGGAGGGCCAATGAGCAGTTCTTC
TRBD1	13	TRBV5-6	-	TRBJ2-2	CASSGTGAGELFF	TGTGCCAGCAGCGGGACAGGGGCCGGGGAGCTGTTTTTT
TRBD1	16	TRBV18	few	TRBJ1-1	CASSPRVTGGNTEAFF	TGTGCCAGCTCACCAAGGGTAACAGGGGGCAACACTGAAGCTTTCTTT
-	11	TRBV6-1	-	TRBJ1-5	CASSDRAAQHF	TGTGCCAGCAGTGATCGCGCGGCCCAGCATTTT
-	11	TRBV6-2/TRBV6-3	-	TRBJ1-2	CASSYNYGYTF	TGTGCCAGCAGCTATAACTATGGCTACACCTTC
-	14	TRBV13	-	TRBJ1-1	CASSGGGVGTEAFF	TGTGCCAGCAGCGGAGGAGGGGTAGGCACTGAAGCTTTCTTT
TRBD1	14	TRBV19	-	TRBJ1-1	CASSNGQGATEAFF	TGTGCCAGTAGCAACGGACAGGGGGCCACTGAAGCTTTCTTT
-	15	TRBV6-1	-	TRBJ1-1	CASSEAGASNTEAFF	TGTGCCAGCAGTGAAGCGGGAGCCTCTAACACTGAAGCTTTCTTT
TRBD1	15	TRBV19	-	TRBJ2-1	CASSIRDRGHNEQFF	TGTGCCAGTAGTATAAGGGACAGGGGTCACAATGAGCAGTTCTTC
-	13	TRBV25-1	-	TRBJ1-1	CASRGRGDPEAFF	TGTGCCAGCAGGGGGAGGGGGGACCCTGAAGCTTTCTTT
-	12	TRBV10-2	-	TRBJ1-3	CASSEGGNTIYF	TGCGCCAGCAGTGAGGGCGGAAACACCATATATTTT
TRBD2	15	TRBV9	-	TRBJ2-1	CASSVEGLGGNEQFF	TGTGCCAGCAGCGTAGAAGGTTTGGGGGGGAATGAGCAGTTCTTC
-	14	TRBV15	many	TRBJ2-3	CATSRVMEADTQYF	TGTGCCACCAGCAGAGTAATGGAGGCAGATACGCAGTATTTT